What follows are 8 T cell receptor beta chains derived from one specimen sequenced in a study of blood T cell repertoires in COVID-19. Sequenced by immunoSEQ multiplex PCR; TCRdb stores in-frame clones only, minus some. The sample has under 200,000 clones; 82% are singletons. The material sequenced was PBMCs or T cells enriched from blood (not recorded which). All receptors derive from a man in his 60s who had recovered from COVID-19.

The V call is TRBV28, the J call TRBJ1-1; D is possibly TRBD1 (5 bases). V lost 3 bases and J lost 8, with 16 bases in between. Per the germline V gene, CDR1 is MDHEN and CDR2 is SYDVKM. The CDR3 totals 14 residues. For the CDR3, the DNA is TGTGCCAGCAGTTTCCAACGAGGAGGGACCGAAGCTTTCTTT. Its translation is CASSFQRGGTEAFF.

The chain employs TRBV9 and TRBJ2-1, with 10 bases fitting TRBD2. CDR3 length equals 19 residues. The germline V gene has CDR1 SGDLS and CDR2 YYNGEE. The V gene end was trimmed by 0 bases and the J gene end by 5 bases; junction bases not matched to a gene: 14. The CDR3 DNA is TGTGCCAGCAGCGTAGCTACAGGGGGGCTAGCGGGAGATAACAATGAGCAGTTCTTC. It encodes CASSVATGGLAGDNNEQFF.

This clone was recorded only once. This chain uses TRBV3-1 (or the pseudogene TRBV3-2) with TRBJ2-1; TRBD1 might be the D (5 bases). Trimming removed 1 base from V and 5 bases from J, with 15 bases in between. Per the germline V gene, CDR1 is LGHDT and CDR2 is YNNKEL (reference sequence). The CDR3 runs 16 residues. The CDR3 sequence: CASSQGTGTLDNEQFF. The CDR3 DNA reads TGTGCCAGCAGCCAAGGAACAGGAACTCTCGACAATGAGCAGTTCTTC.

As concerns this clone: The junction and the germline gene differ at one end; a read error may be behind it. This chain joins TRBV29-1 and TRBJ1-2, with 7 bases lining up with TRBD1. This CDR3 has 14 amino acids. The germline CDR1 and CDR2 sequences are SQVTM and ANQGSEA. The CDR3: CSVEAPDRVGGYTF. CDR3 coding DNA: TGCAGCGTCGAAGCCCCCGACAGGGTCGGTGGCTACACCTTC. Supplemented by reference TRBV29-1 and TRBJ1-2, the full variable domain reads SAVISQKPSRDICQRGTSLTIQCQVDSQVTMMFWYRQQPGQSLTLIATANQGSEATYESGFVIDKFPISRPNLTFSTLTVSNMSPEDSSIYLCSVEAPDRVGGYTFGSGTRLTVV.

The chain combines TRBV7-9 with TRBJ1-6; possibly TRBD1 for D (6 bases). V was trimmed by 4 bases and J by 9 bases, leaving 16 bases between them. The CDR3 loop spans 15 amino acids. The germline CDR1 and CDR2 sequences are SEHNR and FQNEAQ (reference sequence). The CDR3 region is CASSSENPGVSPLHF. The CDR3 DNA sequence: TGTGCCAGCAGCTCAGAGAACCCAGGGGTTTCACCCCTCCACTTT.

The chain joins TRBV29-1 to TRBJ1-4; 8 nucleotides match TRBD1. CDR3 length equals 14 residues. The V gene end was trimmed by 6 bases and the J gene end by 8 bases; junction bases not matched to a gene: 11. Germline assignment: CDR1 SQVTM and CDR2 ANQGSEA. The CDR3 loop is CSVGQGAGREKLFF. DNA for the CDR3: TGCAGCGTGGGGCAGGGGGCTGGTAGGGAAAAACTGTTTTTT. The entire variable domain, with the rest obtained from reference TRBV29-1 and TRBJ1-4, is as follows: SAVISQKPSRDICQRGTSLTIQCQVDSQVTMMFWYRQQPGQSLTLIATANQGSEATYESGFVIDKFPISRPNLTFSTLTVSNMSPEDSSIYLCSVGQGAGREKLFFGSGTQLSVL.

The chain is built from TRBV5-6 and TRBJ2-7; 14 positions match TRBD2. CDR3 size: 18 residues. Losses at the gene ends were 1 base for V and 5 bases for J; bases not matched to a gene: 11. Germline V CDR1 and CDR2: SGHDT, YYEEEE. The CDR3 reads CASSLRLAGGPGGNEQYF. The CDR3 region has the DNA TGTGCCAGCAGCTTGAGACTAGCGGGAGGGCCAGGGGGGAACGAGCAGTACTTC.

The genes are TRBV6-5 and TRBJ2-7; TRBD2 matches at 7 bases. Trimming at V came to 2 bases and at J to 6 bases, leaving 7 bases not matched to a gene. This CDR3 comprises 14 residues. CDR1 and CDR2 from the germline V gene are MNHEY and SVGAGI. CDR3 DNA: TGTGCCAGCAGTTACGATGGGGACTACTTCGAGCAGTACTTC. This translates into CASSYDGDYFEQYF.